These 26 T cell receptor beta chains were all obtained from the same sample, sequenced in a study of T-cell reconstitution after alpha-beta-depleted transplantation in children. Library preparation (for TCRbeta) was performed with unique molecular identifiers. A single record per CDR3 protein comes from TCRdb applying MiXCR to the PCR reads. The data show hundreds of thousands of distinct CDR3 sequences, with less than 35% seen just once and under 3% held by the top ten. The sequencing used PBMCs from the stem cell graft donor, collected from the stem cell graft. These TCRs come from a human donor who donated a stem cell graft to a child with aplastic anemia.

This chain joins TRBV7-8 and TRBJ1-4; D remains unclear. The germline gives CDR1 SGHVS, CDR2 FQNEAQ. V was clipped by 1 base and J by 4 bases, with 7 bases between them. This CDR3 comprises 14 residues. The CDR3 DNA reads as TGTGCCAGCAGCTTAGGCAGGATTAATGAAAAACTGTTTTTT. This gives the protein CASSLGRINEKLFF.

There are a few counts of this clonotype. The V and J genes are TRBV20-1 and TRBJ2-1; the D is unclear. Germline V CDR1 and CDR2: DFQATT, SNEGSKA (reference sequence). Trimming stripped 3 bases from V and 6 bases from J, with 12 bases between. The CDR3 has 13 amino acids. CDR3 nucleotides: TGCAGTGCTAGGGGGTCCTCCGGCAATGAGCAGTTCTTC. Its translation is CSARGSSGNEQFF.

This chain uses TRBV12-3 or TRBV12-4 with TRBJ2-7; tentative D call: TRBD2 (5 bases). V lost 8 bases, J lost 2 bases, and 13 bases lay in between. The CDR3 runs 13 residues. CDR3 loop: CASALGRAYEQYV. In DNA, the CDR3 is TGTGCCAGCGCCCTGGGGAGAGCCTACGAGCAGTACGTC.

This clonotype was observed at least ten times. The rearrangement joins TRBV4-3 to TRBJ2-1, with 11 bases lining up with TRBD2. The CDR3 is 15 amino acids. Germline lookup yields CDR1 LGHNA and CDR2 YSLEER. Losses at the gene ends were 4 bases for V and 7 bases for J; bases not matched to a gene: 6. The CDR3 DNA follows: TGCGCCAGCAGCCCCGGGACTAGCGGCAGGAATGAGCAGTTCTTC. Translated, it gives CASSPGTSGRNEQFF.

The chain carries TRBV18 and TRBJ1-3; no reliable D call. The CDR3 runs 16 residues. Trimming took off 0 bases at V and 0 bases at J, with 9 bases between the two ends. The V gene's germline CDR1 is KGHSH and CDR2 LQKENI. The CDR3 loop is CASSPPGLNSGNTIYF. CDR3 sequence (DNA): TGTGCCAGCTCACCACCCGGACTGAACTCTGGAAACACCATATATTTT.

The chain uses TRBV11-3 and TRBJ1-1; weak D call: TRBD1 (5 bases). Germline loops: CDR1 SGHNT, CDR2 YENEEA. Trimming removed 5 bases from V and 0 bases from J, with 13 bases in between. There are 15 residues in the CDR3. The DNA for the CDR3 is TGTGCCAGCAGCCGAAATGGGGGGATGAACACTGAAGCTTTCTTT. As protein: CASSRNGGMNTEAFF.

The CDR3 coding sequence is TGCAGTGCTAGAGTTGGGACAGGCAACACTGAAGCTTTCTTT. It translates to CSARVGTGNTEAFF. The chain carries TRBV20-1 and TRBJ1-1; 8 nucleotides agree with TRBD1. Per the germline V gene, CDR1 is DFQATT and CDR2 is SNEGSKA (reference sequence). The CDR3 sequence is 14 residues long. V was pared by 1 base and J by 2 bases, with 3 bases of the junction left unmatched.

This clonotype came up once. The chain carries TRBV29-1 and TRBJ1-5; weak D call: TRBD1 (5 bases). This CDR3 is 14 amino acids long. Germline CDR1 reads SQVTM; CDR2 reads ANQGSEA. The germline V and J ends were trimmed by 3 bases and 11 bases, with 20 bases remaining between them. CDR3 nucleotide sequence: TGCAGCGTTGAGTCCGGGGGAGGTAGCGATGCCCAGCATTTT. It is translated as CSVESGGGSDAQHF.

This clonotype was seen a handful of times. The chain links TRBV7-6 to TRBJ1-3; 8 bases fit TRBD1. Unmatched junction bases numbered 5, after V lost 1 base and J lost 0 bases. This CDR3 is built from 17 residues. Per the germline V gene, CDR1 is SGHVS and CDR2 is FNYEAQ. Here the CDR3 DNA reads TGTGCCAGCAGCTTAGAGAGACAGGGGACCTCTGGAAACACCATATATTTT. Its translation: CASSLERQGTSGNTIYF. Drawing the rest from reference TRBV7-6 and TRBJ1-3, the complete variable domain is GAGVSQSPRYKVTKRGQDVALRCDPISGHVSLYWYRQALGQGPEFLTYFNYEAQQDKSGLPNDRFSAERPEGSISTLTIQRTEQRDSAMYRCASSLERQGTSGNTIYFGEGSWLTVV.

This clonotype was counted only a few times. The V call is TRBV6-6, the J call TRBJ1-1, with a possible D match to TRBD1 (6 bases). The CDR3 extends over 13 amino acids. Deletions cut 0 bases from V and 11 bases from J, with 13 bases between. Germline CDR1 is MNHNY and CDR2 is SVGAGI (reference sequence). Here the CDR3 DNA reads TGTGCCAGCAGTTACTCGTCCGGGGGGCATGCTTTCTTT. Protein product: CASSYSSGGHAFF.

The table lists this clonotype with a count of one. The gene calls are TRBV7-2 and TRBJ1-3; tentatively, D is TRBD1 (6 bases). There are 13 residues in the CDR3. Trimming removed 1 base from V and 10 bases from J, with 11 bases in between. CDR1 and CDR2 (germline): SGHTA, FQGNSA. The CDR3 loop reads CASSLEGGGTIYF. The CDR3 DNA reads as TGTGCCAGCAGCTTAGAAGGGGGTGGTACCATATATTTT.

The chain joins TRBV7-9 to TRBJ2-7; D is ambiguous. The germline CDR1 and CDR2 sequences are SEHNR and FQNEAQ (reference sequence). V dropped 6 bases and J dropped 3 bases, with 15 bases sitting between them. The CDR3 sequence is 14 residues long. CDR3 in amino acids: CASSSAVQSYEQYF. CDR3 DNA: TGTGCCAGCAGTTCAGCCGTACAAAGCTACGAGCAGTACTTC.

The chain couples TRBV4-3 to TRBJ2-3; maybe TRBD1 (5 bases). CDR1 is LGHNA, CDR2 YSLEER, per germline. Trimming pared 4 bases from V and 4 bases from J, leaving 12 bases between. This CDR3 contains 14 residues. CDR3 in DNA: TGCGCCAGCAGCCCGCGGACACAAGCAGATACGCAGTATTTT. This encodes CASSPRTQADTQYF.

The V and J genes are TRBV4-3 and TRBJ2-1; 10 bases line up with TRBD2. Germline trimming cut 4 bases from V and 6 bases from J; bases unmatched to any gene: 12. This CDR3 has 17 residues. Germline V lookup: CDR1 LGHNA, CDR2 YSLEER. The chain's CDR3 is CASSPAASGRALNEQFF. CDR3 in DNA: TGCGCCAGCAGCCCCGCCGCCAGCGGGAGGGCACTCAATGAGCAGTTCTTC.

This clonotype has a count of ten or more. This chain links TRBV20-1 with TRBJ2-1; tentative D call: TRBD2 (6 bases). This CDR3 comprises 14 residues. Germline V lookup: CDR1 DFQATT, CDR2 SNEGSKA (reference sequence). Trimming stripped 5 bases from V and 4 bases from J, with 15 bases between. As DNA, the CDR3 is TGCAGTGCTCCTCGTAGCGGCGCTTACAATGAGCAGTTCTTC. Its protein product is CSAPRSGAYNEQFF.

The CDR3 spells CSVQGLAGSYNEQFF. The CDR3 coding sequence is TGCAGCGTTCAAGGACTAGCTGGGTCCTACAATGAGCAGTTCTTC. This chain uses TRBV29-1 with TRBJ2-1, with 8 bases lining up with TRBD2. The CDR3 runs 15 residues. V lost 5 bases, J lost 1 base, and 7 bases stayed unmatched. Germline CDR1 reads SQVTM; CDR2 reads ANQGSEA.

Written as DNA, the CDR3 is TGCAGTGCTGATAGCGGGAGAGACGCCGACGAGCAGTACTTC. Its protein is CSADSGRDADEQYF. The genes are TRBV20-1 and TRBJ2-7, with 9 bases lining up with TRBD2. The length of the CDR3 is 14 residues. Germline-derived CDR1 and CDR2 are DFQATT and SNEGSKA (reference sequence). The trim removed 5 bases at V and 5 bases at J, leaving 10 bases unmatched.

The CDR3 loop is CASRGQYNSPLHF. The CDR3 nucleotides read TGTGCCAGCAGGGGACAGTATAATTCACCCCTCCACTTT. The V gene is TRBV6-1, the J gene TRBJ1-6; 7 bases line up with TRBD1. V lost 6 bases and J lost 4; bases outside the gene matches: 0. CDR1 and CDR2 (germline): MNHNS, SASEGT. The CDR3 runs to 13 residues.

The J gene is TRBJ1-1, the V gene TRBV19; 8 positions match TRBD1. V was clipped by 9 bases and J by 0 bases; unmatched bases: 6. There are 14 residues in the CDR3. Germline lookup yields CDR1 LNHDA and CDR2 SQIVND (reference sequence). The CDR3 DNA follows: TGTGCCAGCAACTCGGGACAGGTGAACACTGAAGCTTTCTTT. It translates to CASNSGQVNTEAFF.

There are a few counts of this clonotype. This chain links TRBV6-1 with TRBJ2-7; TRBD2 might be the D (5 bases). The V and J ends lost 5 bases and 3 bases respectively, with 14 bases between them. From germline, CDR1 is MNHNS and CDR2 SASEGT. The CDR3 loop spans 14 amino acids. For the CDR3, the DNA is TGTGCCAGCAGTCGGGCCGGGGTTTACTACGAGCAGTACGTC. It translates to CASSRAGVYYEQYV.

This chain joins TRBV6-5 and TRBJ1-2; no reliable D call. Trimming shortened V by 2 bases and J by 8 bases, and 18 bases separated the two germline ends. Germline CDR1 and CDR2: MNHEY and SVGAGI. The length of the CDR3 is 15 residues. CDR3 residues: CASSYTFGVLEGYTF. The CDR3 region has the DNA TGTGCCAGCAGTTACACTTTCGGGGTATTAGAGGGCTACACCTTC.

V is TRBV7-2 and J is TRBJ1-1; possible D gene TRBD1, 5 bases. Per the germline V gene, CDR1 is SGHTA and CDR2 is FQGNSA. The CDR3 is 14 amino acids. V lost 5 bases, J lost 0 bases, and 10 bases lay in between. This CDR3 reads CASSKGLLNTEAFF. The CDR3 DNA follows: TGTGCCAGCAGCAAGGGACTGTTGAACACTGAAGCTTTCTTT.

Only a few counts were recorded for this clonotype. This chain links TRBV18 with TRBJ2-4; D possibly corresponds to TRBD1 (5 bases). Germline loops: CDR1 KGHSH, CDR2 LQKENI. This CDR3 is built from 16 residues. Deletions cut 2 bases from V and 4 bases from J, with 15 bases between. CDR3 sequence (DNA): TGTGCCAGCTCACCAAGTAGGAGCAGGGTGAAAAACATTCAGTACTTC. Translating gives CASSPSRSRVKNIQYF.

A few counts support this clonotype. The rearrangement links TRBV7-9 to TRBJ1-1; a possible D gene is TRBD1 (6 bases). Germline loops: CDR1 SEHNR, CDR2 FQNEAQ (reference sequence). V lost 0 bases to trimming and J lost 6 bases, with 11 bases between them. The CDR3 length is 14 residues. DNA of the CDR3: TGTGCCAGCAGCTTAGCCCCCAGGGGCTCTGAAGCTTTCTTT. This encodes CASSLAPRGSEAFF.

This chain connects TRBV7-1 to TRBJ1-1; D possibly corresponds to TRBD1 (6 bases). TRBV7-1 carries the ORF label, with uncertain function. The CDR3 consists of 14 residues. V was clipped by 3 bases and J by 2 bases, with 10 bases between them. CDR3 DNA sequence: TGTGCCAGCAGCTCGGACAGAATTAACACTGAAGCTTTCTTT. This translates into CASSSDRINTEAFF.

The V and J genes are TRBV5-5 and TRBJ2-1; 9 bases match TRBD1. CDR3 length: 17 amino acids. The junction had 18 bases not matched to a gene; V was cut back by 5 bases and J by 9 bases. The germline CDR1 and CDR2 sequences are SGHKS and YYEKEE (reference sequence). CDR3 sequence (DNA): TGTGCCAGCAGTCACCTTGGGCAGAGGACAGGGGTGGTTGAGCAGTTCTTC. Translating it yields CASSHLGQRTGVVEQFF. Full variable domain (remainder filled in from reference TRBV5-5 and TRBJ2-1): DAGVTQSPTHLIKTRGQQVTLRCSPISGHKSVSWYQQVLGQGPQFIFQYYEKEERGRGNFPDRFSARQFPNYSSELNVNALLLGDSALYLCASSHLGQRTGVVEQFFGPGTRLTVL.